A selection of T cell receptor beta chains follows, all from one sample in a study of CD8+ T cells in alopecia areata. Libraries were prepared by immunoSEQ multiplex PCR; TCRdb keeps only in-frame clonotypes and omits some of them. Counted here are roughly 210,000 clones, around 43% occurring once; the ten biggest clones make up roughly 2.6%. This sample comprised CD4+ T cells sorted from blood, obtained at approximately week 36, from a patient treated with tofacitinib. The receptors shown here come from a human donor with alopecia areata. Each CDR3 is given with its conserved first and last residue. Fields, in order: D gene, V gene, J gene, clone size, CDR3 protein, CDR3 DNA. The D gene is left open where the match is weak. Clone size is not always given. Where it is, it says once, few, many or a class for expanded clones.

TRBD2,TRBV5-1,TRBJ2-1,once,CASSPATPTGGEQFF,TGCGCCAGCAGCCCGGCGACCCCGACGGGGGGTGAGCAGTTCTTC
-,TRBV4-2,TRBJ2-1,few,CASSLGSSYNEQFF,TGTGCCAGCAGCCTCGGGAGCTCCTACAATGAGCAGTTCTTC
-,TRBV29-1,TRBJ1-5,-,CSVWINGPGNQPQHF,TGCAGCGTATGGATAAACGGACCGGGCAATCAGCCCCAGCATTTT
-,TRBV11-2,TRBJ2-5,few,CASSFEGGTQYF,TGTGCCAGCAGCTTCGAGGGCGGGACCCAGTACTTC
-,TRBV15,TRBJ1-2,-,CATSREQGRANYGYTF,TGTGCCACCAGCAGAGAGCAGGGAAGGGCTAACTATGGCTACACCTTC
TRBD2,TRBV7-7,TRBJ2-1,many,CASSPRLAGIYEQFF,TGTGCTAGCAGCCCTAGACTAGCGGGAATATATGAGCAGTTCTTC
TRBD2,TRBV9,TRBJ2-5,-,CASSVEGLAVQETQYF,TGTGCCAGCAGCGTAGAGGGACTAGCGGTTCAAGAGACCCAGTACTTC
-,TRBV25-1,TRBJ1-2,-,CASSESGRGRGYTF,TGTGCCAGCAGTGAATCGGGCAGGGGCCGTGGCTACACCTTC
-,TRBV11-2,TRBJ2-7,-,CASSLVARPYEQYF,TGTGCCAGCAGCTTAGTTGCGAGACCCTACGAGCAGTACTTC
TRBD1,TRBV28,TRBJ1-5,-,CASSSQGVSNQPQHF,TGTGCCAGCAGCTCACAGGGGGTGAGCAATCAGCCCCAGCATTTT
TRBD1,TRBV10-3,TRBJ2-7,many,CAISESSLEGQVSYEQYF,TGTGCCATCAGTGAGTCGAGTTTAGAAGGACAGGTGTCCTACGAGCAGTACTTC
-,TRBV30,TRBJ1-1,-,CAWSVIGGSSTEAFF,TGTGCCTGGAGTGTCATCGGGGGTTCGAGCACTGAAGCTTTCTTT
-,TRBV2,TRBJ2-5,-,CASRQSGETQYF,TGTGCCAGCAGACAGTCCGGTGAGACCCAGTACTTC
TRBD1,TRBV6-1,TRBJ1-1,-,CASRVNRGNTEAFF,TGTGCCAGCAGAGTTAACAGGGGGAACACTGAAGCTTTCTTT
-,TRBV6-5,TRBJ1-5,-,CASSYRGGRNQPQHF,TGTGCCAGCAGTTACCGCGGAGGCCGCAATCAGCCCCAGCATTTT
TRBD1,TRBV28,TRBJ2-2,few,CASMGSTGSNTGELFF,TGTGCCAGCATGGGGTCGACAGGGTCGAACACCGGGGAGCTGTTTTTT
-,TRBV19,TRBJ2-3,-,CASNPGGAPGTDTQYF,TGTGCCAGTAACCCAGGAGGGGCCCCAGGGACAGATACGCAGTATTTT
-,TRBV7-2,TRBJ1-1,-,CASSSDFTGTEAFF,TGTGCCAGCAGCTCGGACTTTACGGGTACTGAAGCTTTCTTT
-,TRBV5-1,TRBJ2-5,-,CASSFSTAQETQYF,TGCGCCAGCAGCTTTTCGACAGCACAAGAGACCCAGTACTTC
-,TRBV6-6,TRBJ2-6,-,CASSYDSTTGANVLTF,TGTGCCAGCAGTTATGATTCGACCACCGGGGCCAACGTCCTGACTTTC
-,TRBV2,TRBJ2-5,-,CASSPRAGETQYF,TGTGCCAGCTCTCCGAGAGCCGGGGAGACCCAGTACTTC
-,TRBV7-2,TRBJ2-3,-,CASSSDRIGTDTQYF,TGTGCCAGCAGCTCAGACCGGATAGGGACAGATACGCAGTATTTT
TRBD2,TRBV28,TRBJ2-7,-,CASRRLPGLAGGPSYEQYF,TGTGCCAGCCGACGACTTCCGGGACTAGCGGGAGGGCCTTCCTACGAGCAGTACTTC
-,TRBV5-1,TRBJ2-1,few,CASSFMAAGLDNEQFF,TGCGCCAGCAGCTTTATGGCAGCAGGGCTGGACAATGAGCAGTTCTTC
-,TRBV12-2,TRBJ2-3,-,CASRLRGGRATDTQYF,TGTGCAAGTCGCCTGAGGGGCGGGAGGGCGACAGATACGCAGTATTTT
TRBD2,TRBV14,TRBJ2-5,-,CASSHGRKASGRKMETQYF,TGTGCCAGCAGTCATGGAAGGAAGGCTAGCGGGAGAAAGATGGAGACCCAGTACTTC
-,TRBV20-1,TRBJ1-1,-,CSVDTEAFF,TGCAGTGTCGACACTGAAGCTTTCTTT
-,TRBV9,TRBJ2-1,once,CASSQVPGPGEQFF,TGTGCCAGCAGCCAAGTCCCCGGACCGGGGGAGCAGTTCTTC
-,TRBV2,TRBJ1-5,few,CASSERSGAGQPQHF,TGTGCCAGCAGTGAAAGATCGGGCGCGGGTCAGCCCCAGCATTTT
-,TRBV5-1,TRBJ1-5,few,CASSLDPGQGQPQHF,TGCGCCAGCAGCTTGGATCCAGGCCAGGGACAGCCCCAGCATTTT